These T cell receptor beta chains were read from a single sample in a study of T cells in Graves' hyperthyroidism and ophthalmopathy. Each CDR3 protein is one row after TCRdb ran MiXCR on the multiplex PCR reads. The sample has about 420,000 distinct CDR3 sequences, 15% to 18% seen once. Sequenced input: blood. The receptors derive from a woman aged 18-30 years with Graves' hyperthyroidism. CDR3s include the opening cysteine and the closing phenylalanine or tryptophan. Fields, in order: D gene, CDR3 length, clone size, J gene, V gene, CDR3 protein, CDR3 DNA. D genes are given only for firm matches. Size tells how often a clone was seen (once, few, many) or the class of an expanded clone, and some rows leave it out.

D gene: TRBD1; CDR3 length: 16; clone size: many; J gene: TRBJ2-5; V gene: TRBV6-5; CDR3 protein: CASSYLTDRGEETQYF; CDR3 DNA: TGTGCCAGCAGTTACCTCACGGACAGGGGAGAAGAGACCCAGTACTTC
D gene: NA; CDR3 length: 16; clone size: few; J gene: TRBJ1-6; V gene: TRBV27; CDR3 protein: CASSLSWSSYNSPLHF; CDR3 DNA: TGTGCCAGCAGTTTATCCTGGAGCTCCTATAATTCACCCCTCCACTTT
D gene: TRBD2; CDR3 length: 16; clone size: NA; J gene: TRBJ2-3; V gene: TRBV7-3; CDR3 protein: CASSFGKAGSGRTQYF; CDR3 DNA: TGTGCCAGCAGCTTCGGCAAAGCAGGGAGCGGGAGAACGCAGTATTTT
D gene: NA; CDR3 length: 14; clone size: NA; J gene: TRBJ1-2; V gene: TRBV9; CDR3 protein: CASSVSPFGSRYTF; CDR3 DNA: TGTGCCAGCAGCGTAAGCCCTTTTGGGTCTCGCTACACCTTC
D gene: TRBD1; CDR3 length: 13; clone size: NA; J gene: TRBJ2-7; V gene: TRBV2; CDR3 protein: CASKGGSNSRQYF; CDR3 DNA: TGTGCCAGCAAAGGGGGCAGCAACTCGAGGCAGTACTTC
D gene: TRBD2; CDR3 length: 17; clone size: NA; J gene: TRBJ2-3; V gene: TRBV2; CDR3 protein: CASSLAETSGRVATQYF; CDR3 DNA: TGTGCCAGCAGCTTAGCTGAGACTAGCGGGAGGGTGGCTACGCAGTATTTT
D gene: NA; CDR3 length: 15; clone size: NA; J gene: TRBJ2-3; V gene: TRBV27; CDR3 protein: CASNQNREAHFTQYF; CDR3 DNA: TGTGCCAGCAACCAAAACAGGGAAGCACATTTTACGCAGTATTTT
D gene: TRBD1; CDR3 length: 16; clone size: NA; J gene: TRBJ1-1; V gene: TRBV6-1; CDR3 protein: CASKKGAGVRYTEASF; CDR3 DNA: TGTGCCAGCAAGAAGGGGGCGGGAGTTCGGTACACTGAAGCTTCCTTT
D gene: NA; CDR3 length: 13; clone size: NA; J gene: TRBJ1-5; V gene: TRBV5-1; CDR3 protein: CASSSTGKQPQHF; CDR3 DNA: TGCGCCAGCAGCTCCACAGGGAAACAGCCCCAGCATTTT
D gene: NA; CDR3 length: 15; clone size: many; J gene: TRBJ2-4; V gene: TRBV7-2; CDR3 protein: CASSLGVGAQNIQYF; CDR3 DNA: TGTGCCAGCAGCTTAGGGGTCGGGGCCCAAAACATTCAGTACTTC
D gene: TRBD1; CDR3 length: 15; clone size: many; J gene: TRBJ1-4; V gene: TRBV12-3/TRBV12-4; CDR3 protein: CASSITGGDGEKLFF; CDR3 DNA: TGTGCCAGCAGCATTACAGGGGGCGATGGTGAAAAACTGTTTTTT
D gene: NA; CDR3 length: 14; clone size: many; J gene: TRBJ1-6; V gene: TRBV20-1; CDR3 protein: CSARSPGVWSPLHF; CDR3 DNA: TGCAGTGCTAGATCCCCAGGGGTTTGGTCACCCCTCCACTTT
D gene: NA; CDR3 length: 13; clone size: NA; J gene: TRBJ1-3; V gene: TRBV29-1; CDR3 protein: CSVEGNSGNTIYF; CDR3 DNA: TGCAGCGTTGAAGGCAACTCTGGAAACACCATATATTTT
D gene: NA; CDR3 length: 18; clone size: few; J gene: TRBJ2-6; V gene: TRBV6-1; CDR3 protein: CASSLSRPGGSGANVLTF; CDR3 DNA: TGTGCCAGCAGCCTCTCCCGACCTGGCGGCTCTGGGGCCAACGTCCTGACTTTC
D gene: TRBD1; CDR3 length: 19; clone size: NA; J gene: TRBJ2-6; V gene: TRBV9; CDR3 protein: CASSVVGTGGSTGANVLTF; CDR3 DNA: TGTGCCAGCAGCGTAGTTGGGACAGGGGGCTCCACTGGGGCCAACGTCCTGACTTTC
D gene: NA; CDR3 length: 17; clone size: many; J gene: TRBJ1-5; V gene: TRBV28; CDR3 protein: CASSSPGFRWSNQPQHF; CDR3 DNA: TGTGCCAGCAGTTCCCCAGGATTCCGGTGGAGCAATCAGCCCCAGCATTTT
D gene: TRBD1; CDR3 length: 15; clone size: NA; J gene: TRBJ2-1; V gene: TRBV2; CDR3 protein: CASTTGQGVYNEQFF; CDR3 DNA: TGTGCCAGCACCACAGGACAGGGGGTCTACAATGAGCAGTTCTTC
D gene: TRBD2; CDR3 length: 15; clone size: many; J gene: TRBJ2-3; V gene: TRBV2; CDR3 protein: CASSSQRGAGDTQYF; CDR3 DNA: TGTGCCAGCAGCTCTCAGCGGGGGGCGGGGGATACGCAGTATTTT
D gene: NA; CDR3 length: 10; clone size: many; J gene: TRBJ2-3; V gene: TRBV12-5; CDR3 protein: CASGWDTQYF; CDR3 DNA: TGTGCTAGTGGTTGGGATACGCAGTATTTT
D gene: NA; CDR3 length: 14; clone size: many; J gene: TRBJ2-1; V gene: TRBV11-3; CDR3 protein: CASSLEGRLREQFF; CDR3 DNA: TGTGCCAGCAGCTTAGAGGGTCGGCTGAGGGAGCAGTTCTTC
D gene: NA; CDR3 length: 15; clone size: many; J gene: TRBJ2-5; V gene: TRBV18; CDR3 protein: CASSRGAGQQETQYF; CDR3 DNA: TGTGCCAGCTCCCGCGGAGCAGGCCAACAAGAGACCCAGTACTTC
D gene: NA; CDR3 length: 14; clone size: many; J gene: TRBJ2-7; V gene: TRBV2; CDR3 protein: CASLAQGRSYEQYF; CDR3 DNA: TGTGCCAGTTTAGCCCAGGGCCGAAGTTACGAGCAGTACTTC
D gene: TRBD1; CDR3 length: 17; clone size: many; J gene: TRBJ2-7; V gene: TRBV9; CDR3 protein: CASSPRVSGTGTYEQYF; CDR3 DNA: TGTGCCAGCAGCCCTCGGGTATCCGGGACAGGGACCTACGAGCAGTACTTC
D gene: TRBD2; CDR3 length: 16; clone size: NA; J gene: TRBJ2-7; V gene: TRBV6-2/TRBV6-3; CDR3 protein: CASSLGLAGVPGEQYF; CDR3 DNA: TGTGCCAGCAGTTTGGGGCTAGCGGGAGTCCCGGGCGAGCAGTACTTC
D gene: NA; CDR3 length: 11; clone size: NA; J gene: TRBJ1-1; V gene: TRBV29-1; CDR3 protein: CSVEGVPGAFF; CDR3 DNA: TGCAGCGTTGAAGGAGTCCCCGGAGCTTTCTTT
D gene: TRBD2; CDR3 length: 13; clone size: many; J gene: TRBJ2-3; V gene: TRBV12-3/TRBV12-4; CDR3 protein: CASSNPSGDTQYF; CDR3 DNA: TGTGCCAGCAGCAACCCTAGCGGAGATACGCAGTATTTT
D gene: TRBD1; CDR3 length: 15; clone size: NA; J gene: TRBJ1-1; V gene: TRBV2; CDR3 protein: CASRGTGGPNTEAFF; CDR3 DNA: TGTGCCAGCAGAGGGACAGGGGGACCGAACACTGAAGCTTTCTTT
D gene: NA; CDR3 length: 13; clone size: many; J gene: TRBJ2-2; V gene: TRBV2; CDR3 protein: CASSPNGGGELFF; CDR3 DNA: TGTGCCAGCAGCCCGAACGGGGGAGGGGAGCTGTTTTTT
D gene: TRBD2; CDR3 length: 15; clone size: many; J gene: TRBJ2-4; V gene: TRBV2; CDR3 protein: CATTSGGEPKNIQYF; CDR3 DNA: TGTGCCACTACGAGCGGGGGGGAACCGAAAAACATTCAGTACTTC
D gene: TRBD2; CDR3 length: 16; clone size: many; J gene: TRBJ2-3; V gene: TRBV7-3; CDR3 protein: CASSLGAGGPTDTQYF; CDR3 DNA: TGTGCCAGCAGCCTGGGGGCGGGGGGGCCCACAGATACGCAGTATTTT
D gene: NA; CDR3 length: 14; clone size: NA; J gene: TRBJ2-2; V gene: TRBV7-9; CDR3 protein: CASSFVRDTGELFF; CDR3 DNA: TGTGCCAGCAGCTTTGTGAGGGACACCGGGGAGCTGTTTTTT
D gene: NA; CDR3 length: 16; clone size: NA; J gene: TRBJ1-1; V gene: TRBV6-2/TRBV6-3; CDR3 protein: CASSTGARARNTEAFF; CDR3 DNA: TGTGCCAGCAGTACTGGGGCAAGGGCTAGGAACACTGAAGCTTTCTTT
D gene: NA; CDR3 length: 13; clone size: many; J gene: TRBJ1-6; V gene: TRBV2; CDR3 protein: CASSNTGWEPLHF; CDR3 DNA: TGTGCCAGCAGTAACACAGGTTGGGAACCCCTCCACTTT
D gene: TRBD1; CDR3 length: 16; clone size: once; J gene: TRBJ1-5; V gene: TRBV6-2/TRBV6-3; CDR3 protein: CASSATSGTENQPQHF; CDR3 DNA: TGTGCCAGCAGTGCAACCTCCGGGACAGAAAATCAGCCCCAGCATTTT
D gene: NA; CDR3 length: 16; clone size: NA; J gene: TRBJ2-7; V gene: TRBV18; CDR3 protein: CASSPNYSSGGYEQYF; CDR3 DNA: TGTGCCAGCTCACCTAATTACTCCAGCGGAGGCTACGAGCAGTACTTC
D gene: NA; CDR3 length: 15; clone size: NA; J gene: TRBJ1-5; V gene: TRBV6-4; CDR3 protein: CASSRSGLGDQPQHF; CDR3 DNA: TGTGCCAGCAGTCGCTCTGGGCTCGGGGATCAGCCCCAGCATTTT
D gene: TRBD1; CDR3 length: 14; clone size: many; J gene: TRBJ1-2; V gene: TRBV7-3; CDR3 protein: CASSPPGQGFGYTF; CDR3 DNA: TGTGCCAGCAGCCCCCCCGGACAGGGGTTTGGCTACACCTTC
D gene: TRBD1; CDR3 length: 13; clone size: many; J gene: TRBJ1-6; V gene: TRBV6-1; CDR3 protein: CASSLGGNSPLHF; CDR3 DNA: TGTGCCAGCAGTTTAGGGGGCAATTCACCCCTCCACTTT
D gene: TRBD2; CDR3 length: 15; clone size: NA; J gene: TRBJ2-3; V gene: TRBV19; CDR3 protein: CASSIEAGVTDTQYF; CDR3 DNA: TGTGCCAGTAGTATAGAGGCGGGAGTCACAGATACGCAGTATTTT
D gene: NA; CDR3 length: 15; clone size: NA; J gene: TRBJ1-5; V gene: TRBV28; CDR3 protein: CASRTTDGEDQPQHF; CDR3 DNA: TGTGCCAGCAGGACGACGGACGGTGAAGATCAGCCCCAGCATTTT
D gene: NA; CDR3 length: 14; clone size: many; J gene: TRBJ2-7; V gene: TRBV18; CDR3 protein: CASSPPSGPLEQYF; CDR3 DNA: TGTGCCAGCTCACCACCGTCAGGGCCTCTGGAGCAGTACTTC
D gene: TRBD1; CDR3 length: 15; clone size: many; J gene: TRBJ1-2; V gene: TRBV12-3/TRBV12-4; CDR3 protein: CASSARQGMGYGYTF; CDR3 DNA: TGTGCCAGCTCGGCGAGACAGGGGATGGGCTATGGCTACACCTTC
D gene: NA; CDR3 length: 12; clone size: many; J gene: TRBJ2-7; V gene: TRBV2; CDR3 protein: CASRDLDYEQYF; CDR3 DNA: TGTGCCAGCCGTGACCTTGACTACGAGCAGTACTTC
D gene: NA; CDR3 length: 13; clone size: few; J gene: TRBJ1-3; V gene: TRBV27; CDR3 protein: CASSRTIGNTIYF; CDR3 DNA: TGTGCCAGCAGTCGGACGATCGGAAACACCATATATTTT
D gene: TRBD2; CDR3 length: 17; clone size: few; J gene: TRBJ2-5; V gene: TRBV18; CDR3 protein: CASSPTTSGSMLKTQYF; CDR3 DNA: TGTGCCAGCTCACCTACGACTAGCGGGAGTATGTTAAAGACCCAGTACTTC
D gene: TRBD1; CDR3 length: 14; clone size: many; J gene: TRBJ1-5; V gene: TRBV20-1; CDR3 protein: CSARVQGANQPQHF; CDR3 DNA: TGCAGTGCTAGAGTACAGGGGGCGAATCAGCCCCAGCATTTT
D gene: TRBD2; CDR3 length: 12; clone size: few; J gene: TRBJ2-3; V gene: TRBV6-1; CDR3 protein: CASRREGDTQYF; CDR3 DNA: TGTGCCTCTAGGCGGGAGGGAGATACGCAGTATTTT
D gene: NA; CDR3 length: 17; clone size: many; J gene: TRBJ2-3; V gene: TRBV20-1; CDR3 protein: CSARDWGALLSTDTQYF; CDR3 DNA: TGCAGTGCTAGAGACTGGGGGGCCCTCTTAAGCACAGATACGCAGTATTTT
D gene: TRBD1; CDR3 length: 15; clone size: many; J gene: TRBJ1-2; V gene: TRBV27; CDR3 protein: CASKIPGGTNYGYTF; CDR3 DNA: TGTGCCAGCAAAATCCCAGGGGGAACTAACTATGGCTACACCTTC
D gene: NA; CDR3 length: 21; clone size: NA; J gene: TRBJ2-4; V gene: TRBV7-9; CDR3 protein: CASSLLPRGPEYDLAKNIQYF; CDR3 DNA: TGTGCCAGCAGCTTACTCCCCAGGGGCCCCGAGTACGATCTAGCCAAAAACATTCAGTACTTC
D gene: NA; CDR3 length: 14; clone size: many; J gene: TRBJ2-7; V gene: TRBV27; CDR3 protein: CASRSTTSSYEQYF; CDR3 DNA: TGTGCCAGCAGATCGACAACCAGCTCCTACGAGCAGTACTTC
D gene: TRBD1; CDR3 length: 20; clone size: many; J gene: TRBJ2-1; V gene: TRBV28; CDR3 protein: CASSFDPGQAELRAYNEQFF; CDR3 DNA: TGTGCCAGCAGTTTCGACCCGGGACAGGCAGAACTCCGCGCCTACAATGAGCAGTTCTTC
D gene: NA; CDR3 length: 17; clone size: NA; J gene: TRBJ2-1; V gene: TRBV4-2; CDR3 protein: CASSQEGGLLGYNEQFF; CDR3 DNA: TGTGCCAGCAGCCAAGAAGGTGGACTTCTCGGGTACAATGAGCAGTTCTTC
D gene: NA; CDR3 length: 13; clone size: many; J gene: TRBJ1-3; V gene: TRBV20-1; CDR3 protein: CSAVDRTGNTIYF; CDR3 DNA: TGCAGTGCCGTCGACAGGACTGGAAACACCATATATTTT
D gene: NA; CDR3 length: 10; clone size: NA; J gene: TRBJ2-7; V gene: TRBV20-1; CDR3 protein: CSAGNYEQYF; CDR3 DNA: TGCAGTGCTGGAAATTACGAGCAGTACTTC